This entry lists 16 T cell receptor beta chains sequenced from one sample in a study of cytomegalovirus exposure and HLA in healthy donors. 13 Jbeta primers and 60 Vbeta primers were used for the PCR. Clones were read by immunoSEQ multiplex PCR, and TCRdb kept only the in-frame ones, dropping some. The repertoire table contains around 210,000 clones. What was sequenced was PBMCs. These receptor sequences come from a girl aged 2-15 years in good health and CMV-seropositive.

Comments on this clone: The junction shows a germline mismatch at one end, possibly a read error. The chain couples TRBV6-5 to TRBJ1-1; no reliable D call. The CDR3 loop spans 14 amino acids. Germline CDR1 and CDR2: MNHEY and SVGAGI. The CDR3 nucleotides read TGTGCCAGCAGTTACTCGAGCGGGAACTCTGAAGCTTTCTTT. Residues: CASSYSSGNSEAFF.

The rearrangement joins TRBV2 to TRBJ2-7; TRBD2 matches at 13 bases. CDR3 length: 14 amino acids. The V gene's germline CDR1 is SNHLY and CDR2 FYNNEI. The V and J ends lost 8 bases and 2 bases, in that order; junction bases with no gene match: 3. The CDR3 region has the DNA TGTGCCAGCCTGACTAGCGGGAGGACCTACGAGCAGTACTTC. It is translated as CASLTSGRTYEQYF.

The V gene is TRBV10-2, the J gene TRBJ2-7; 10 bases agree with TRBD2. The germline CDR1 and CDR2 sequences are WSHSY and SAAADI. This CDR3 is built from 15 residues. Germline trimming cut 3 bases from V and 4 bases from J; bases unmatched to any gene: 6. The CDR3 sequence is CASSDSLAGAYEQYF. CDR3 coding DNA: TGCGCCAGCAGTGATTCGCTAGCGGGAGCGTACGAGCAGTACTTC.

This chain uses TRBV18 with TRBJ1-1, with D uncertain. The V and J ends lost 3 bases and 1 base respectively, with 9 bases between them. The CDR3 runs 14 residues. The germline CDR1 and CDR2 sequences are KGHSH and LQKENI. This CDR3 is CASSPPHWNTEAFF. CDR3 DNA: TGTGCCAGCTCACCCCCCCATTGGAACACTGAAGCTTTCTTT.

The chain couples TRBV5-4 to TRBJ2-3; the match to TRBD1 covers 7 bases. The germline gives CDR1 SGHNT, CDR2 YYREEE (reference sequence). The CDR3 loop spans 13 amino acids. V was pared by 2 bases and J by 4 bases, with 1 base of the junction left unmatched. As DNA, the CDR3 is TGTGCCAGCAGCTTACAGGGGCCAGATACGCAGTATTTT. Translating gives CASSLQGPDTQYF.

The chain joins TRBV19 to TRBJ2-1, with D tentatively TRBD1 (5 bases). The CDR3 loop spans 15 amino acids. From germline, CDR1 is LNHDA and CDR2 SQIVND (reference sequence). Trimming cost V 5 bases and J 8 bases, with 19 bases left between them. CDR3: CASSLTGPPGDEQFF. The DNA of the CDR3 is TGTGCCAGTAGTTTAACAGGCCCCCCTGGGGATGAGCAGTTCTTC.

CDR3 coding DNA: TGCGCCAGCAGCTCTTTCAGGGCCGATACGCAGTATTTT. Protein sequence: CASSSFRADTQYF. This chain links TRBV5-1 with TRBJ2-3, with D possibly matching TRBD1 (5 bases). Trimming took off 3 bases at V and 6 bases at J, with 11 bases between the two ends. The CDR3 loop spans 13 amino acids. CDR1 is SGHRS, CDR2 YFSETQ, per germline.

The chain carries TRBV11-1 and TRBJ1-4; D may be TRBD1 (6 bases). V lost 3 bases to trimming and J lost 8 bases, with 10 bases between them. The germline CDR1 and CDR2 sequences are SGHAT and FQDESV (reference sequence). The CDR3 length is 13 residues. CDR3 amino acids: CASSFLGGEKLFF. CDR3 sequence (DNA): TGTGCCAGCAGCTTCCTAGGGGGAGAAAAACTGTTTTTT. The entire variable domain, with the rest obtained from reference TRBV11-1 and TRBJ1-4, is as follows: EAEVAQSPRYKITEKSQAVAFWCDPISGHATLYWYRQILGQGPELLVQFQDESVVDDSQLPKDRFSAERLKGVDSTLKIQPAELGDSAMYLCASSFLGGEKLFFGSGTQLSVL.

The V call is TRBV5-1, the J call TRBJ2-5, with 10 nucleotides matching TRBD1. The DNA end lines up better with TRBJ2-7; the J call may be wrong. The CDR3 is made up of 15 amino acids. Germline V gene sequence: CDR1 SGHRS, CDR2 YFSETQ. CDR3 nucleotides: TGCGCCAGCAGCAAAGGGACAGGGGAAACCTACGAGCAGTACTTC. Its protein is CASSKGTGETYEQYF.

The DNA for the CDR3 is TGTGCCAGCAGCCCCTACCAGGGACAGGTGAACACTGAAGCTTTCTTT. Translation gives CASSPYQGQVNTEAFF. The V and J genes are TRBV7-9 and TRBJ1-1; the match to TRBD1 covers 8 bases. J was trimmed by 0 bases and V by 5 bases; bases with no gene match: 8. The CDR3 runs to 16 residues. Per the germline V gene, CDR1 is SEHNR and CDR2 is FQNEAQ (reference sequence). The full variable domain, completed using reference TRBV7-9 and TRBJ1-1, is DTGVSQNPRHKITKRGQNVTFRCDPISEHNRLYWYRQTLGQGPEFLTYFQNEAQLEKSRLLSDRFSAERPKGSFSTLEIQRTEQGDSAMYLCASSPYQGQVNTEAFFGQGTRLTVV.

The CDR3 region is CASSISSGRADTQYF. In DNA form, the CDR3 reads TGTGCCAGTAGTATTAGTAGCGGGAGGGCAGATACGCAGTATTTT. V and J are TRBV19 and TRBJ2-3; 11 bases line up with TRBD2. The CDR3 extends over 15 amino acids. CDR1 is LNHDA, CDR2 SQIVND, per germline (reference sequence). The V segment lost 3 bases and the J segment 4 bases; nucleotides outside the gene matches: 3.

V usage is TRBV2 and J usage is TRBJ2-2; D might be TRBD1 (6 bases). CDR1 and CDR2 from the germline V gene are SNHLY and FYNNEI. The CDR3 covers 13 residues. V lost 5 bases, J lost 7 bases, and 11 bases lay in between. The CDR3 loop reads CASSTGQLGELFF. CDR3 DNA: TGTGCCAGCAGTACCGGACAGCTCGGGGAGCTGTTTTTT.

The chain is built from TRBV6-1 and TRBJ2-5; 14 nucleotides align to TRBD2. The V segment lost 6 bases and the J segment 5 bases; nucleotides outside the gene matches: 5. Germline V lookup: CDR1 MNHNS, CDR2 SASEGT. The CDR3 is 15 amino acids. DNA of the CDR3: TGTGCCAGCAGCGAGAGGACTAGCGGGAGGGAGACCCAGTACTTC. Translated, it gives CASSERTSGRETQYF.

This chain connects TRBV5-4 to TRBJ2-3; 13 bases are a match to TRBD2. In germline, CDR1 is SGHNT, CDR2 YYREEE (reference sequence). The CDR3 runs 15 residues. Trimming cost V 6 bases and J 6 bases; bases outside gene matches: 7. The CDR3 region is CASTWTSGRGDTQYF. The CDR3, as DNA: TGTGCCAGCACCTGGACTAGCGGGAGAGGTGATACGCAGTATTTT.

The rearrangement joins TRBV5-1 to TRBJ2-1; D call uncertain. The CDR3 has 14 residues. The germline V and J ends were trimmed by 0 bases and 10 bases, with 14 bases remaining between them. From germline, CDR1 is SGHRS and CDR2 YFSETQ. The CDR3 region is CASSLGPGSGEQFF. The CDR3 bases are TGCGCCAGCAGCTTGGGGCCCGGGTCTGGCGAGCAGTTCTTC.

The chain uses TRBV12-5 and TRBJ1-1; tentatively, D is TRBD1 (5 bases). V was clipped by 7 bases and J by 4 bases, with 22 bases between them. Germline V gives CDR1 LGHNT, CDR2 FRNRAP. The CDR3 consists of 16 residues. Written as DNA, the CDR3 is TGTGCTAGTGTCATCCTGGCGGGGGTCGGGACCACTGAAGCTTTCTTT. Amino acids: CASVILAGVGTTEAFF.